The 25 T cell receptor beta chains reported below all come from one sample, sequenced in a study of OX40 agonist ivuxolimab in advanced cancers. The repertoire was sequenced with immunoSEQ multiplex PCR; TCRdb's copy has only in-frame clones and lacks some. The sample yields some 98,000 clones, 85% to 95% seen once. The sequencing used CD4+ or CD8+ T cells sorted from blood, collected in a trial of the OX40 agonist ivuxolimab. Every receptor here comes from an adult with an advanced solid tumor such as melanoma, head and neck, liver or kidney cancer.

This chain joins TRBV15 and TRBJ2-3; 14 bases map to TRBD2. The CDR3 spans 17 residues. J lost 3 bases, V lost 5 bases, and 7 bases had no gene match. Germline V gene lookup returns CDR1 LNHNV and CDR2 YYDKDF (reference sequence). This CDR3 reads CATSFRLAGGRTDTQYF. The CDR3 region has the DNA TGTGCCACCAGCTTCCGACTAGCGGGGGGGAGAACAGATACGCAGTATTTT.

The chain combines TRBV25-1 with TRBJ2-1; D call uncertain. Trimming stripped 1 base from V and 3 bases from J, with 13 bases between. CDR3 length: 16 amino acids. Germline V gene sequence: CDR1 MGHDK, CDR2 SYGVNS. The CDR3 reads CASSEFRAHYYNEQFF. Written as DNA, the CDR3 is TGTGCCAGCAGTGAATTCCGGGCCCATTACTACAATGAGCAGTTCTTC. The variable domain in full, with the rest retrieved from reference TRBV25-1 and TRBJ2-1, is EADIYQTPRYLVIGTGKKITLECSQTMGHDKMYWYQQDPGMELHLIHYSYGVNSTEKGDLSSESTVSRIRTEHFPLTLESARPSHTSQYLCASSEFRAHYYNEQFFGPGTRLTVL.

The rearrangement links TRBV11-3 to TRBJ2-3; no clear D. The CDR3 contains 13 residues. Germline CDR1 is SGHNT and CDR2 is YENEEA. Trimming cost V 3 bases and J 0 bases, with 4 bases left between them. In DNA, the CDR3 is TGTGCCAGCAGCTTTGCGAGCACAGATACGCAGTATTTT. This gives the protein CASSFASTDTQYF. The full variable domain, in which reference TRBV11-3 and TRBJ2-3 provide the parts outside the CDR3, is EAGVVQSPRYKIIEKKQPVAFWCNPISGHNTLYWYLQNLGQGPELLIRYENEEAVDDSQLPKDRFSAERLKGVDSTLKIQPAELGDSAVYLCASSFASTDTQYFGPGTRLTVL.

The V call is TRBV30, the J call TRBJ1-2; D possibly corresponds to TRBD1 (5 bases). The CDR3 loop spans 12 amino acids. Trimming pared 0 bases from V and 8 bases from J, leaving 10 bases between. CDR1 is GTSNPN and CDR2 is SVGIG in the germline V gene (reference sequence). The CDR3 reads CAWSVGVWGYTF. CDR3 DNA: TGTGCCTGGAGTGTAGGGGTTTGGGGCTACACCTTC. Complete variable domain (other parts from reference TRBV30 and TRBJ1-2): SQTIHQWPATLVQPVGSPLSLECTVEGTSNPNLYWYRQAAGRGLQLLFYSVGIGQISSEVPQNLSASRPQDRQFILSSKKLLLSDSGFYLCAWSVGVWGYTFGSGTRLTVV.

This chain links TRBV5-1 with TRBJ2-2; 10 nucleotides align to TRBD2. The trim removed 5 bases at V and 9 bases at J, leaving 7 bases unmatched. The CDR3 totals 14 residues. Germline CDR1 and CDR2: SGHRS and YFSETQ. The CDR3 DNA follows: TGCGCCAGCAGTCATAGCGGGAGGAAGCGGGAGCTGTTTTTT. Encoded protein: CASSHSGRKRELFF.

The rearrangement joins TRBV6-1 to TRBJ2-4; D unresolved. This CDR3 region has 15 residues. Germline-derived CDR1 and CDR2 are MNHNS and SASEGT. Trimming left V 1 base short and J 5 bases short, with 12 bases between. The CDR3, as DNA: TGTGCCAGCAGTGAAGTTCACAGAAGAGAAAACATTCAGTACTTC. Protein: CASSEVHRRENIQYF.

The chain joins TRBV7-2 to TRBJ2-3, with a possible D match to TRBD2 (6 bases). Trimming removed 5 bases from V and 0 bases from J, with 12 bases in between. The CDR3 loop spans 15 amino acids. Germline V gene sequence: CDR1 SGHTA, CDR2 FQGNSA. CDR3 amino acids: CASSAGRSSTDTQYF. The CDR3 region has the DNA TGTGCCAGCAGCGCGGGACGGTCGAGCACAGATACGCAGTATTTT.

This clone appeared once. The rearrangement uses TRBV6-5 and TRBJ2-2, with D possibly being TRBD2 (5 bases). This CDR3 has 14 amino acids. V dropped 2 bases and J dropped 5 bases, with 9 bases sitting between them. CDR1 MNHEY and CDR2 SVGAGI come from the germline V gene. CDR3 sequence: CASSYGLMTGELFF. The DNA of the CDR3 is TGTGCCAGCAGTTACGGACTCATGACCGGGGAGCTGTTTTTT.

CDR3 sequence (DNA): TGTGCCGGGCCCACAGATACGCAGTATTTT. Translated: CAGPTDTQYF. V is TRBV19 and J is TRBJ2-3; D not certain. CDR1 and CDR2 (germline): LNHDA, SQIVND (reference sequence). Between the trimmed V and J ends, which lost 11 bases and 2 bases, there was a span of 5 bases. This CDR3 is 10 amino acids long.

The rearrangement joins TRBV30 to TRBJ1-3; perhaps TRBD1 as D (5 bases). The CDR3 has 13 residues. The V end lost 2 bases, the J end lost 2 bases, and 7 bases lay between the germline ends. The germline V gene has CDR1 GTSNPN and CDR2 SVGIG (reference sequence). The CDR3 DNA reads as TGTGCCTGGAGTCCGGGGGCTGGAAACACCATATATTTT. Translated, it gives CAWSPGAGNTIYF.

This clone was counted a few times. The V and J genes are TRBV28 and TRBJ1-2, with TRBD1 identical over 10 bases. Trimming took 5 bases from V and 3 from J; bases not matched to a gene: 9. Germline V lookup: CDR1 MDHEN, CDR2 SYDVKM. The CDR3 has 16 amino acids. As DNA, the CDR3 is TGTGCCAGCAGTCGTGCTGGGACAGGGGCCCACTATGGCTACACCTTC. Protein product: CASSRAGTGAHYGYTF.

The chain links TRBV5-1 to TRBJ2-1; 12 bases fit TRBD2. The V and J ends lost 4 bases and 7 bases, in that order; junction bases with no gene match: 6. This CDR3 contains 15 residues. Germline values: CDR1 SGHRS, CDR2 YFSETQ. The CDR3 DNA reads TGCGCCAGCAGCCGGACTAGCGGGACACCGAATGAGCAGTTCTTC. Its translation: CASSRTSGTPNEQFF. The entire variable domain, with the rest obtained from reference TRBV5-1 and TRBJ2-1, is as follows: KAGVTQTPRYLIKTRGQQVTLSCSPISGHRSVSWYQQTPGQGLQFLFEYFSETQRNKGNFPGRFSGRQFSNSRSEMNVSTLELGDSALYLCASSRTSGTPNEQFFGPGTRLTVL.

The chain employs TRBV9 and TRBJ2-5; 15 positions agree with TRBD2. The CDR3 consists of 18 residues. Trimming removed 3 bases from V and 1 base from J; junction bases left unmatched: 7. CDR1 is SGDLS, CDR2 YYNGEE, per germline. The CDR3: CASSEGLAGGDLQETQYF. CDR3 coding DNA: TGTGCCAGCAGCGAGGGACTAGCGGGGGGTGATCTCCAAGAGACCCAGTACTTC. Drawing the rest from reference TRBV9 and TRBJ2-5, the complete variable domain is DSGVTQTPKHLITATGQRVTLRCSPRSGDLSVYWYQQSLDQGLQFLIQYYNGEERAKGNILERFSAQQFPDLHSELNLSSLELGDSALYFCASSEGLAGGDLQETQYFGPGTRLLVL.

This chain connects TRBV6-6 to TRBJ2-1; unclear D gene. The V end was cut by 2 bases, the J end by 8 bases, with 16 bases between. This CDR3 is 15 amino acids long. The germline CDR1 and CDR2 sequences are MNHNY and SVGAGI (reference sequence). The CDR3 region is CASSYAVRSQHEQFF. In DNA form, the CDR3 reads TGTGCCAGCAGTTACGCGGTCCGGAGCCAACATGAGCAGTTCTTC.

This chain uses TRBV28 with TRBJ2-7; D remains unclear. Trimming took off 5 bases at V and 7 bases at J, with 18 bases between the two ends. The CDR3 spans 14 residues. Germline values: CDR1 MDHEN, CDR2 SYDVKM. CDR3 bases: TGTGCCAGCAGTGCGTTCGGACGAGGATGGGAGCAGTACTTC. Translated: CASSAFGRGWEQYF.

The rearrangement joins TRBV6-5 to TRBJ1-5; D is possibly TRBD1 (6 bases). The CDR3 is made up of 14 amino acids. The ends were cut back, 7 bases at V and 6 bases at J, with 16 bases in the middle. The V gene's germline CDR1 is MNHEY and CDR2 SVGAGI. In DNA form, the CDR3 reads TGTGCCAGCAACATCAGGGGCGCGGGTCAGCCCCAGCATTTT. This codes for CASNIRGAGQPQHF.

The gene calls are TRBV9 and TRBJ2-1; D gene uncertain. Germline V gives CDR1 SGDLS, CDR2 YYNGEE. The V gene lost 2 bases and the J gene lost 6 bases, with 12 bases spanning the gap. The CDR3 runs 14 residues. The CDR3 region is CASSVALRGNEQFF. The DNA of the CDR3 is TGTGCCAGCAGCGTGGCCCTTCGAGGCAATGAGCAGTTCTTC.

The J gene is TRBJ2-5, the V gene TRBV7-8; D gene ambiguous. Deletions cut 2 bases from V and 5 bases from J, with 9 bases between. The CDR3 covers 13 residues. Germline V gene lookup returns CDR1 SGHVS and CDR2 FQNEAQ. DNA for the CDR3: TGTGCCAGCAGCTTAACGACCCGGGAGACCCAGTACTTC. It encodes CASSLTTRETQYF.

V is TRBV6-5 and J is TRBJ1-4; possibly TRBD1 for D (6 bases). Germline V gene lookup returns CDR1 MNHEY and CDR2 SVGAGI. The length of the CDR3 is 16 residues. The V and J ends lost 2 bases and 7 bases respectively, with 17 bases between them. CDR3 coding DNA: TGTGCCAGCAGTTACATAACAGGGACCACGGGTGAAAAACTGTTTTTT. The encoded protein is CASSYITGTTGEKLFF.

The V and J genes are TRBV11-2 and TRBJ1-6, with 9 bases that match TRBD1. This CDR3 is 13 amino acids long. Germline CDR1 SGHAT, CDR2 FQNNGV. The junction had 7 bases not matched to a gene; V was cut back by 5 bases and J by 14 bases. The CDR3 DNA reads TGTGCCAGCAGCACCGACAGGGGGGGCACCCTCCACTTT. Its protein product is CASSTDRGGTLHF. Complete variable domain (other parts from reference TRBV11-2 and TRBJ1-6): EAGVAQSPRYKIIEKRQSVAFWCNPISGHATLYWYQQILGQGPKLLIQFQNNGVVDDSQLPKDRFSAERLKGVDSTLKIQPAKLEDSAVYLCASSTDRGGTLHFGNGTRLTVT.

The chain couples TRBV30 to TRBJ1-6; D is possibly TRBD1 (6 bases). CDR1 GTSNPN and CDR2 SVGIG come from the germline V gene (reference sequence). This CDR3 comprises 14 residues. V gave up 4 bases and J gave up 14 bases, with 21 bases separating them. CDR3 amino acids: CAWKINTAPGALHF. The CDR3 DNA reads TGTGCCTGGAAAATAAACACGGCCCCAGGGGCCCTCCACTTT.

In its sample, this clone was seen a few times. The chain joins TRBV23-1 to TRBJ1-3, with no clear D. TRBV23-1 is reported as an ORF; its role is uncertain. This CDR3 has 14 residues. V was clipped by 6 bases and J by 0 bases, with 9 bases between them. The CDR3 reads CASSPAGSGNTIYF. The CDR3 coding sequence is TGCGCCAGCAGCCCCGCAGGCTCTGGAAACACCATATATTTT.

This sequence joins TRBV4-3 and TRBJ2-1, with D perhaps being TRBD1 or TRBD2 (5 bases each). The CDR3 runs to 17 residues. The germline V gene has CDR1 LGHNA and CDR2 YSLEER. The V end was cut by 4 bases, the J end by 7 bases, with 23 bases between. CDR3 in amino acids: CASSLKLRTGGRNEQFF. In DNA form, the CDR3 reads TGCGCCAGCAGCCTCAAGCTCAGGACTGGGGGAAGGAATGAGCAGTTCTTC.

The rearrangement joins TRBV5-1 to TRBJ2-5, with a possible D match to TRBD1 (6 bases). V was clipped by 5 bases and J by 4 bases, with 15 bases between them. Germline V gives CDR1 SGHRS, CDR2 YFSETQ. CDR3 size: 14 residues. CDR3 residues: CASSQQGPGETQYF. Here the CDR3 DNA reads TGCGCCAGCAGTCAACAGGGCCCTGGAGAGACCCAGTACTTC.

The genes are TRBV28 and TRBJ1-4; no reliable D call. Per the germline V gene, CDR1 is MDHEN and CDR2 is SYDVKM. V was trimmed by 5 bases and J by 4 bases, leaving 8 bases between them. The CDR3 spans 13 residues. CDR3 amino acids: CASSRASNEKLFF. The DNA of the CDR3 is TGTGCCAGCAGTCGCGCGAGTAATGAAAAACTGTTTTTT. The variable domain in full, with the rest retrieved from reference TRBV28 and TRBJ1-4, is DVKVTQSSRYLVKRTGEKVFLECVQDMDHENMFWYRQDPGLGLRLIYFSYDVKMKEKGDIPEGYSVSREKKERFSLILESASTNQTSMYLCASSRASNEKLFFGSGTQLSVL.